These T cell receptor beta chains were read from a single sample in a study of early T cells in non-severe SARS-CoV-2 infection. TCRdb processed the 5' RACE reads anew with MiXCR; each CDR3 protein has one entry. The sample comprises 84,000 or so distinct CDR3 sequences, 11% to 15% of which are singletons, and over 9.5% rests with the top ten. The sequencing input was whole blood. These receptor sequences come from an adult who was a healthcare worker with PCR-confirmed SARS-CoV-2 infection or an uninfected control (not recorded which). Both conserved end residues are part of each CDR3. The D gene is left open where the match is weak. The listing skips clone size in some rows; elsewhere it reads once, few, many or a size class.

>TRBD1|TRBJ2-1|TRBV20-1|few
CSASPGQGSEQFF
TGCAGTGCTAGTCCGGGACAGGGGAGTGAGCAGTTCTTC
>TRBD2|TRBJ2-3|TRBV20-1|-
CSARWGLGTDTQYF
TGCAGTGCCAGATGGGGACTAGGCACAGATACGCAGTATTTT
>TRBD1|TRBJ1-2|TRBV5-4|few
CASSSPGGRGGYTF
TGTGCCAGCAGCTCCCCAGGGGGCAGGGGAGGCTACACCTTC
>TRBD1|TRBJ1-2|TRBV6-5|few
CASRRTGGRRGYTF
TGTGCCAGCAGGCGAACAGGGGGCAGAAGGGGCTACACCTTC
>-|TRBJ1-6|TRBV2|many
CASREWTDSPLHF
TGTGCCAGCAGGGAATGGACAGATTCACCCCTCCACTTT
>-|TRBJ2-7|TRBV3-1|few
CASSQTRQGEQYF
TGTGCCAGCAGCCAGACCCGGCAGGGCGAGCAGTACTTC
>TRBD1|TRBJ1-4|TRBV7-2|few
CASSSETGGREKLFF
TGTGCCAGCAGCTCCGAGACAGGGGGAAGGGAAAAACTGTTTTTT
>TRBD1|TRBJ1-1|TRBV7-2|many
CASSVGQGNTEAFF
TGTGCCAGCAGCGTTGGACAGGGGAACACTGAAGCTTTCTTT
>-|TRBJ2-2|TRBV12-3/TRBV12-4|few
CASSLVGPTGELFF
TGTGCCAGCAGTTTGGTGGGGCCCACCGGGGAGCTGTTTTTT
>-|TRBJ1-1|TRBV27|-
CASGLMGDTAEAFF
TGTGCCAGCGGCCTTATGGGGGACACGGCTGAAGCTTTCTTT
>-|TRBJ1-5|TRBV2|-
CASRLGQPQHF
TGTGCCAGCAGACTAGGTCAGCCCCAGCATTTT
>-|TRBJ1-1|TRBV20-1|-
CNAEELNTEAFF
TGCAATGCTGAGGAATTGAACACTGAAGCTTTCTTT
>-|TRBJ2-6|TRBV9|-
CASSAELPGANVLTF
TGTGCCAGCAGCGCGGAGCTTCCTGGGGCCAACGTCCTGACTTTC
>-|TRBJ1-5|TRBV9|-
CASSVDWYQPQHF
TGTGCCAGCAGCGTAGATTGGTATCAGCCCCAGCATTTT
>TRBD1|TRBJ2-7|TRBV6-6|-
CASSRDRGLNEQYF
TGTGCCAGCAGCCGGGACAGGGGGCTTAACGAGCAGTACTTC
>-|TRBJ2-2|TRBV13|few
CASSLHSTGELFF
TGTGCCAGCAGCCTCCACAGCACCGGGGAGCTGTTTTTT
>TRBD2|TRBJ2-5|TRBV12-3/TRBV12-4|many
CASSFGGGQETQYF
TGTGCCAGCAGTTTTGGGGGGGGTCAAGAGACCCAGTACTTC
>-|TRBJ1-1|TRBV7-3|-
CASSLTPYEGTEAFF
TGTGCCAGCAGCTTAACTCCCTACGAGGGGACTGAAGCTTTCTTT
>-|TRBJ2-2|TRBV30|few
CAWSVVLNTGELFF
TGTGCCTGGAGTGTAGTACTGAACACCGGGGAGCTGTTTTTT